Below, 21 T cell receptor beta chains from the same sample are listed, as sequenced in a study of T cells in localized non-small cell lung cancer. The assay was immunoSEQ multiplex PCR, and TCRdb's table has in-frame clones only and misses some. The sample consists of fewer than 40,000 clones, more than 75% of them appearing once. The sequences come from peripheral blood, collected before any cancer treatment. Receptor source: a male donor at least 60 years old with stage III lung adenocarcinoma.

On this clone itself: The sample has other DNA sequences that encode this CDR3 too. This chain joins TRBV7-2 and TRBJ2-3, with TRBD2 matching 8 bases. J lost 2 bases, V lost 4 bases, and 5 bases had no gene match. CDR1 and CDR2 from the germline V gene are SGHTA and FQGNSA. This CDR3 has 15 amino acids. The CDR3 reads CASSWTSQTTDTQYF. CDR3 nucleotide sequence: TGTGCCAGCAGCTGGACTAGCCAGACCACAGATACGCAGTATTTT.

This sequence joins TRBV25-1 and TRBJ2-7; 10 bases match TRBD1. The trim removed 3 bases at V and 4 bases at J, leaving 9 bases unmatched. Germline lookup yields CDR1 MGHDK and CDR2 SYGVNS. This CDR3 has 16 amino acids. In DNA form, the CDR3 reads TGTGCCAGCAGTGAGAAGTTCGGGACAGGGGTTTACGAGCAGTACTTC. Amino acids: CASSEKFGTGVYEQYF.

The CDR3 bases are TGTGCCAGCAGCTTGCAGGGTGGGAATGAAAAACTGTTTTTT. It is translated as CASSLQGGNEKLFF. The chain combines TRBV11-2 with TRBJ1-4; perhaps TRBD1 as D (5 bases). V was clipped by 3 bases and J by 5 bases, with 10 bases between them. This CDR3 is 14 amino acids long. Germline lookup yields CDR1 SGHAT and CDR2 FQNNGV.

The rearrangement joins TRBV7-3 to TRBJ2-7; weak D call: TRBD1 (5 bases). The CDR3 is 15 amino acids. V was shortened by 1 base and J by 3 bases, with 13 bases between the two germline ends. Germline V gives CDR1 SGHTA, CDR2 FQGTGA. The CDR3 region is CASSLRGRDNYEQYF. CDR3 bases: TGTGCCAGCAGCTTAAGAGGCAGGGATAACTACGAGCAGTACTTC.

This chain connects TRBV4-2 to TRBJ1-4; TRBD1 matches 11 bases. The CDR3 spans 16 residues. With 0 bases clipped from V and 6 bases from J, the junction kept 3 bases outside the gene matches. CDR1 and CDR2 from the germline V gene are LGHNA and YNFKEQ. CDR3 loop: CASSQDEGQGDEKLFF. The CDR3 bases are TGTGCCAGCAGCCAAGATGAGGGACAGGGGGATGAAAAACTGTTTTTT.

The chain uses TRBV5-1 and TRBJ1-2; 8 nucleotides match TRBD1. With 0 bases clipped from V and 5 bases from J, the junction kept 6 bases outside the gene matches. Germline V gene lookup returns CDR1 SGHRS and CDR2 YFSETQ. CDR3 length: 15 residues. The CDR3 sequence: CASSLAQGANYGYTF. The CDR3 nucleotides read TGCGCCAGCAGCTTGGCTCAGGGGGCCAATTATGGCTACACCTTC.

V is TRBV28 and J is TRBJ1-3, with 9 bases aligning to TRBD1. Germline V gene data show CDR1 as MDHEN and CDR2 as SYDVKM. J lost 2 bases, V lost 4 bases, and 6 bases had no gene match. The CDR3 is made up of 16 amino acids. DNA for the CDR3: TGTGCCAGCAGTTCTCCGGGACAGGGTCCTGGAAACACCATATATTTT. Translating it yields CASSSPGQGPGNTIYF.

This clone was picked up one time. The chain joins TRBV27 to TRBJ2-1, with 7 positions matching TRBD2. CDR1 and CDR2 (germline): MNHEY, SMNVEV (reference sequence). The CDR3 has 12 amino acids. Trimming removed 6 bases from V and 9 bases from J; junction bases left unmatched: 5. The CDR3: CASRRGLVEQFF. The CDR3 coding sequence is TGTGCCAGCAGGAGAGGACTAGTTGAGCAGTTCTTC.

V gene TRBV27 combines with J gene TRBJ2-3; D is unclear. Per the germline V gene, CDR1 is MNHEY and CDR2 is SMNVEV (reference sequence). This CDR3 has 12 residues. V was cut by 10 bases and J by 15 bases, with 23 bases left in between. The CDR3 region is CATRSPPSSEYF. CDR3 DNA: TGTGCCACCCGATCCCCACCCTCCTCTGAATATTTT.

The V and J genes are TRBV5-6 and TRBJ1-1; D gene ambiguous. Looked up from germline, CDR1 is SGHDT and CDR2 is YYEEEE. The CDR3 extends over 13 amino acids. V shed 4 bases and J shed 1 base, with 8 bases lying between them. DNA for the CDR3: TGTGCCAGCAGCAGACGGACGAACACTGAAGCTTTCTTT. The encoded protein is CASSRRTNTEAFF.

The rearrangement joins TRBV18 to TRBJ1-6, with D perhaps matching TRBD1 (6 bases). Trimming shortened V by 6 bases and J by 6 bases, and 12 bases separated the two germline ends. There are 14 residues in the CDR3. Germline CDR1 reads KGHSH; CDR2 reads LQKENI. Here the CDR3 DNA reads TGTGCCAGCTCCCCCCCAGGGGCTAATTCACCCCTCCACTTT. This gives the protein CASSPPGANSPLHF.

V gene TRBV5-6 combines with J gene TRBJ2-6; 11 nucleotides line up with TRBD1. The CDR3 runs to 18 residues. With 3 bases clipped from V and 2 bases from J, the junction kept 7 bases outside the gene matches. Germline loops: CDR1 SGHDT, CDR2 YYEEEE. Written as DNA, the CDR3 is TGTGCCAGCAGCTCCCGGGACAGGGGGTTCGCTGGGGCCAACGTCCTGACTTTC. Amino acid sequence: CASSSRDRGFAGANVLTF.

There are a few counts of this clone. This sequence joins TRBV19 and TRBJ1-5; D perhaps matches TRBD1 (6 bases). Germline CDR1 LNHDA, CDR2 SQIVND (reference sequence). Trimming stripped 2 bases from V and 5 bases from J, with 10 bases between. The CDR3 length is 14 residues. CDR3 sequence: CASSIPRGDQPQHF. The DNA for the CDR3 is TGTGCCAGTAGTATACCCAGGGGAGATCAGCCCCAGCATTTT.

The genes are TRBV19 and TRBJ1-2; no firm D call. The germline V gene has CDR1 LNHDA and CDR2 SQIVND (reference sequence). The CDR3 has 14 residues. V lost 2 bases and J lost 8, with 15 bases in between. The DNA for the CDR3 is TGTGCCAGTAGTATACTACAGAGAACTTGGGGCTACACCTTC. Protein product: CASSILQRTWGYTF.

This chain connects TRBV10-3 to TRBJ2-7; possibly TRBD2 for D (5 bases). Trimming cost V 4 bases and J 1 base, with 11 bases left between them. The CDR3 runs 14 residues. CDR1 is ENHRY and CDR2 is SYGVKD in the germline V gene. CDR3 bases: TGTGCCATCAGTGGAGGCGGGTCGTCCTACGAGCAGTACTTC. This encodes CAISGGGSSYEQYF.

The rearrangement joins TRBV19 to TRBJ2-1; TRBD2 aligns across 12 bases. The V segment lost 0 bases and the J segment 1 base; nucleotides outside the gene matches: 10. This CDR3 is built from 20 residues. Germline loops: CDR1 LNHDA, CDR2 SQIVND (reference sequence). The CDR3 region is CASSIDRTSGRRDSYNEQFF. In nucleotides, the CDR3 is TGTGCCAGTAGTATAGATAGAACTAGCGGGAGGCGTGATTCCTACAATGAGCAGTTCTTC.

The CDR3 loop is CAIGRGRDQPQHF. The CDR3 coding sequence is TGTGCCATCGGCCGGGGTAGGGATCAGCCCCAGCATTTT. V gene TRBV6-1 combines with J gene TRBJ1-5; D is ambiguous. The CDR3 contains 13 residues. Trimming removed 10 bases at V and 5 bases at J, with 15 bases between. Germline assignment: CDR1 MNHNS and CDR2 SASEGT.

The chain links TRBV4-1 to TRBJ2-7, with TRBD2 matching over 7 bases. CDR1 and CDR2 from the germline V gene are MGHRA and YSYEKL. CDR3 length: 16 residues. V was clipped by 2 bases and J by 8 bases; unmatched bases: 15. CDR3 sequence (DNA): TGCGCCAGCAGCCAACTCCAAGCGGGGAGGGCCTTTAAGCAGTACTTC. It specifies CASSQLQAGRAFKQYF.

This chain uses TRBV6-1 with TRBJ1-1; D is unclear. The germline gives CDR1 MNHNS, CDR2 SASEGT. There are 11 residues in the CDR3. DNA of the CDR3: TGTGTCACGCGGGTGAACACTGAAGCTTTCTTT. This translates into CVTRVNTEAFF.

This clone has just a few counts. The V and J genes are TRBV29-1 and TRBJ1-2; D unclear. Trimming stripped 0 bases from V and 3 bases from J, with 14 bases between. CDR3 length equals 15 residues. Germline CDR1 and CDR2: SQVTM and ANQGSEA. The CDR3 DNA reads as TGCAGCGTTGAAGATTGGGGTTTAAGCGACTATGGCTACACCTTC. It codes for CSVEDWGLSDYGYTF.

DNA of the CDR3: TGTGCCAGCAGCCCGATAAGGACAGCTCAAACGGGGACCGGGGAGCTGTTTTTT. It codes for CASSPIRTAQTGTGELFF. V usage is TRBV7-9 and J usage is TRBJ2-2, with D possibly TRBD1 on 6 matching bases. CDR1 and CDR2 from the germline V gene are SEHNR and FQNEAQ (reference sequence). This CDR3 spans 18 amino acids. Trimming removed 5 bases at V and 5 bases at J, with 24 bases between.